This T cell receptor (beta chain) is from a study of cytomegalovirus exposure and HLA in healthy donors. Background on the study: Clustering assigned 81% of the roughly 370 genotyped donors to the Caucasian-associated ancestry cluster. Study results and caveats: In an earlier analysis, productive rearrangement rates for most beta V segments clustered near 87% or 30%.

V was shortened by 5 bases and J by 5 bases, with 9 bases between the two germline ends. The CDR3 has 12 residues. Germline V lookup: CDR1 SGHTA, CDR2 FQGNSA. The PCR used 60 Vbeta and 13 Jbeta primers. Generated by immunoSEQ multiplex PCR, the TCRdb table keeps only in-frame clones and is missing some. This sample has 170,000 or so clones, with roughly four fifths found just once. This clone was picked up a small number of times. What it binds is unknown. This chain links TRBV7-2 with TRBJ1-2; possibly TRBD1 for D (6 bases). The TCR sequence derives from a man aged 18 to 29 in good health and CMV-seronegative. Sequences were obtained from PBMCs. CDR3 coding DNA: TGTGCCAGCAGCCCGACAGGTTATGGCTACACCTTC. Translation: CASSPTGYGYTF.